What follows describes a single T cell receptor (beta chain). The sample originates from a study of blood T cell repertoires in COVID-19. Study in general: From T cells, B-cell-depleted T cells, or PBMCs came the material, which was cDNA or gDNA.

Study processing details: By means of reference gene primer amplification, nucleated cell counts were estimated. The repertoire was sequenced with immunoSEQ multiplex PCR; TCRdb's copy has only in-frame clones and lacks some. D and trimming were read from the DNA, whereas the V and J calls and clone size are those reported in that table. The data show about 170,000 clones, under 85% seen once. V shed 0 bases, J shed 5 bases, and the junction held 4 bases outside the gene matches. Germline CDR1 and CDR2: SGHKS and YYEKEE (reference sequence). This CDR3 has 14 residues. The rearrangement uses TRBV5-5 and TRBJ2-7; 8 bases map to TRBD1. This clonotype was sampled from a man older than 75 with COVID-19, enrolled during active disease. The specimen sequenced was peripheral blood. CDR3 protein: CASSLGGQGNEQYF. The CDR3 DNA follows: TGTGCCAGCAGCTTGGGAGGACAGGGAAACGAGCAGTACTTC.